The rows below give T cell receptor beta chains drawn from one sample of a study of blood T cell repertoires in COVID-19. This table comes from immunoSEQ multiplex PCR, and its TCRdb copy is limited to in-frame clones, with some not included. The data hold 250,000 to 350,000 clones, with 88% observed a single time. The sequenced sample consisted of PBMCs or T cells enriched from blood (not recorded which). The source of these receptors is a woman between 45 and 60 years old who had recovered from COVID-19. Each CDR3 is given with its conserved first and last residue. The order of the fields is clone size, D gene, V gene, J gene, CDR3 DNA, CDR3 protein. A D gene is named only where the DNA matches it firmly. Where a row states a size, it is once, few, many or the class of an expanded clone; other rows omit it.

.	.	TRBV15	TRBJ2-6	TGTGCCACCAGCAGAGATGTCAGCTCTGGGGCCAACGTCCTGACTTTC	CATSRDVSSGANVLTF
.	.	TRBV7-6	TRBJ2-7	TGTGCCAGCAGCCCCATAGGAGGAGCCCTGGGCGAGCAGTACTTC	CASSPIGGALGEQYF
.	TRBD2	TRBV7-8	TRBJ2-5	TGTGCCAGCAGCTTACGACTAGCCTACCAAGAGACCCAGTACTTC	CASSLRLAYQETQYF
.	TRBD2	TRBV7-9	TRBJ2-1	TGTGCCAGCAGCTCGACTAGCGGGAGCCGTTACAATGAGCAGTTCTTC	CASSSTSGSRYNEQFF
.	TRBD2	TRBV6-2/TRBV6-3	TRBJ2-2	TGTGCCAGCAGTTTCCGGGGACTAAACACCGGGGAGCTGTTTTTT	CASSFRGLNTGELFF
.	.	TRBV21-1	TRBJ2-7	TGTGCCAGCAGCAAAGTAGGGACAGCAGAAGGCTCACAGTACTTC	CASSKVGTAEGSQYF
.	.	TRBV28	TRBJ1-5	TGTGCCAGCAGTTCCCATACAAACGCTCTCAATCAGCCCCAGCATTTT	CASSSHTNALNQPQHF
once	.	TRBV30	TRBJ1-2	TGTGCCTGGGTCTCGGGGGGGGGCTATGGCTACACCTTC	CAWVSGGGYGYTF
.	TRBD1	TRBV9	TRBJ2-7	TGTGCCAGCAGCGCGGGACAGGGGACGTACGAGCAGTACTTC	CASSAGQGTYEQYF
.	.	TRBV5-1	TRBJ1-3	TGCGCCAGCAAGGGGCAGTCTGGAAACACCATATATTTT	CASKGQSGNTIYF
.	.	TRBV7-2	TRBJ1-5	TGTGCCAGCAGCTTAGGCACAGAATTCAATCAGCCCCAGCATTTT	CASSLGTEFNQPQHF
.	.	TRBV7-9	TRBJ1-5	TGTGCCAGCAGCTTAGTCGGAGGGCAGCCCCAGCATTTT	CASSLVGGQPQHF
.	TRBD2	TRBV5-1	TRBJ2-3	TGCGCCAGCAGCTTGGCCGCGGGAGCCATAACAGATACGCAGTATTTT	CASSLAAGAITDTQYF
.	.	TRBV7-2	TRBJ1-3	TGTGCCAGCAGCTTATCGGGGGGACTGTCCTCAGACACCATATATTTT	CASSLSGGLSSDTIYF
few	TRBD1	TRBV7-2	TRBJ2-1	TGTGCCAGCAGCTTAACCCCCCGACAGGGGGTTTCGCAGTTCTTC	CASSLTPRQGVSQFF
.	.	TRBV9	TRBJ2-3	TGTGCCAGCAGCCCCCCAGGGACTTCCTACACAGATACGCAGTATTTT	CASSPPGTSYTDTQYF
.	.	TRBV28	TRBJ2-5	TGTGCCAGCAAGACGAGGGTACAGGGACAAGAGACCCAGTACTTC	CASKTRVQGQETQYF
.	.	TRBV6-2/TRBV6-3	TRBJ1-4	TGTGCCAGCAGCCCTGGGGGGGGCAGGGGAAGGGAAAAACTGTTTTTT	CASSPGGGRGREKLFF
.	TRBD1	TRBV7-8	TRBJ2-7	TGTGCCAGCAGCTCCCCAGGTCAGGGGGCCTCCTACGAGCAGTACTTC	CASSSPGQGASYEQYF
.	.	TRBV2	TRBJ2-2	TGTGCCAGCACCTACGTGGTGAACGGGGAGCTGTTTTTT	CASTYVVNGELFF
.	.	TRBV19	TRBJ1-1	TGTGCCAGTAGTAGCAGGACGGACTCGCACACTGAAGCTTTCTTT	CASSSRTDSHTEAFF
once	TRBD2	TRBV7-2	TRBJ2-1	TGTGCCAGCAGCCTACCGAAAGGGACTAGCGGGGGAGAGCAGTTCTTC	CASSLPKGTSGGEQFF
.	.	TRBV5-4	TRBJ2-6	TGTGCCAGCAGCTTTCTTTCCTCTGGGGCCAACGTCCTGACTTTC	CASSFLSSGANVLTF
.	TRBD1	TRBV28	TRBJ1-2	TGTGCCAGCATTGGGCAGGGGGTCCAAAGTCCCCGAAAGTACACCTTC	CASIGQGVQSPRKYTF
.	TRBD1	TRBV28	TRBJ2-7	TGTGCCAGCAGATATATAGGGACAGGGGGAGATGGGGAGCAGTACTTC	CASRYIGTGGDGEQYF
.	.	TRBV28	TRBJ2-3	TGTGCCAGCACCCGACCTCCAGAGATAGCGAAGTATTTT	CASTRPPEIAKYF
.	TRBD1	TRBV4-2	TRBJ1-5	TGTGCCAGCAGCCCGACCGGGACAGGGGATCAGCCCCAGCATTTT	CASSPTGTGDQPQHF
.	.	TRBV3-1/TRBV3-2	TRBJ1-2	TGTGCCAGCAGCCAAGCTGGCGGAACCTATGGCTACACCTTC	CASSQAGGTYGYTF
.	TRBD1	TRBV24-1	TRBJ1-1	TGTGCCACCAGTGATGAGGGGACAGCTGAAGCTTTCTTT	CATSDEGTAEAFF
.	.	TRBV5-1	TRBJ1-3	TGCGCCAGCAGCTTGGAATCGGGAAACACCATATATTTT	CASSLESGNTIYF
.	.	TRBV28	TRBJ2-7	TGTGCCAGCAAGGGGGGCGGGAGTGCATCCTACGAGCAGTACTTC	CASKGGGSASYEQYF
.	.	TRBV25-1	TRBJ1-2	TGTGCCAGCAGGGGGGAGGGCTATGGCTACACCTTC	CASRGEGYGYTF